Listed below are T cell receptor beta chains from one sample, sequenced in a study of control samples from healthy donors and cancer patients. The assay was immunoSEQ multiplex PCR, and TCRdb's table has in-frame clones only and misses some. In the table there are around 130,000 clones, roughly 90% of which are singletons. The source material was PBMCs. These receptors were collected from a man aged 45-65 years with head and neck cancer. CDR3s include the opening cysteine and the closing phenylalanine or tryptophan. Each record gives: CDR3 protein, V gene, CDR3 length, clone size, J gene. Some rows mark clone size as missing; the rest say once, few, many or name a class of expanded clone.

CSVGGTGPYNEQFF | TRBV29-1 | 14 | . | TRBJ2-1
CASSLEGQGHQPQHF | TRBV5-5 | 15 | . | TRBJ1-5
CASSPPGQSLDIQYF | TRBV18 | 15 | . | TRBJ2-4
CASSPRQGADEQYF | TRBV18 | 14 | . | TRBJ2-7
CASSPSGSTVIEQFF | TRBV7-9 | 15 | . | TRBJ2-1
CASSLGFLFTDTQYF | TRBV7-2 | 15 | . | TRBJ2-3
CASSFGGYSSYEQYF | TRBV7-2 | 15 | . | TRBJ2-7
CASSERFGEEAFF | TRBV6-1 | 13 | . | TRBJ1-1
CASSTTSSGANVLTF | TRBV5-6 | 15 | . | TRBJ2-6
CATSRDGLAGRTGELFF | TRBV15 | 17 | once | TRBJ2-2
CSVVRGPLYNEQFF | TRBV29-1 | 14 | . | TRBJ2-1
CASSYSTDGLYGYTF | TRBV6-2/TRBV6-3 | 15 | . | TRBJ1-2
CAIRQEVEQYF | TRBV10-3 | 11 | . | TRBJ2-7
CASTVGRRGTEAFF | TRBV6-5 | 14 | . | TRBJ1-1
CASSDDRATDEQYF | TRBV10-1 | 14 | . | TRBJ2-7
CASSLPGLGIEQFF | TRBV2 | 14 | . | TRBJ2-1
CASSSSGGSDYNEQFF | TRBV19 | 16 | . | TRBJ2-1
CASSQEDQGLTEAFF | TRBV3-1/TRBV3-2 | 15 | . | TRBJ1-1
CASSFGGTGFTDTQYF | TRBV27 | 16 | . | TRBJ2-3
CASSPLNQPQHF | TRBV27 | 12 | once | TRBJ1-5
CASIGQGESGYTF | TRBV10-1 | 13 | once | TRBJ1-2
CASSSLGEAFF | TRBV11-2 | 11 | . | TRBJ1-1
CSVETGRNYGYTF | TRBV29-1 | 13 | . | TRBJ1-2
CASRSWQGGTDTQYF | TRBV10-3 | 15 | . | TRBJ2-3
CASSPTLASTDTQYF | TRBV18 | 15 | . | TRBJ2-3
CASSLAGQFYTEAFF | TRBV5-6 | 15 | once | TRBJ1-1
CASSQSPSNYGYTF | TRBV3-1/TRBV3-2 | 14 | . | TRBJ1-2
CASSSGGANYGYTF | TRBV5-4 | 14 | . | TRBJ1-2
CASGPAGELFF | TRBV27 | 11 | . | TRBJ2-2
CSAHTGAGYTF | TRBV20-1 | 11 | . | TRBJ1-2
CASSTQGARSYEQYF | TRBV2 | 15 | . | TRBJ2-7
CASSPSATNENEKLFF | TRBV5-1 | 16 | . | TRBJ1-4
CASSAGLAETQYF | TRBV7-9 | 13 | . | TRBJ2-5
CASSYGAAQGTEAFF | TRBV6-5 | 15 | . | TRBJ1-1
CASSVGASGYNEQFF | TRBV9 | 15 | . | TRBJ2-1
CASSPERVRTYEQYF | TRBV5-4 | 15 | . | TRBJ2-7
CASSGPGTYEQYF | TRBV2 | 13 | . | TRBJ2-7
CASSQETGNEQFF | TRBV4-2 | 13 | . | TRBJ2-1
CASSERGYEQYF | TRBV6-1 | 12 | . | TRBJ2-7
CASTDPGGGGPDTQYF | TRBV9 | 16 | . | TRBJ2-3
CASSLTGVPGELFF | TRBV6-5 | 14 | . | TRBJ2-2
CASSLQGAPNTEAFF | TRBV7-9 | 15 | once | TRBJ1-1
CASSIVGTGSNQPQHF | TRBV19 | 16 | many | TRBJ1-5